The rows below give T cell receptor beta chains drawn from one sample of a study of blood T cell repertoires in COVID-19. TCRdb's table, derived via immunoSEQ multiplex PCR, lists solely in-frame clones and lacks some. The sample holds around 50,000 clones, around 90% seen once. The specimen was peripheral blood. Receptors were obtained from a human donor in a cohort sampled during active COVID-19. Both conserved end residues are part of each CDR3. D genes are given only for firm matches. Rows may omit the clone size; those that give it use once, few, many or a size class.

J | size | D | V | CDR3 | DNA
TRBJ1-6 | NA | TRBD1 | TRBV9 | CASSSGQRNSPLHF | TGTGCCAGCAGCTCGGGACAGAGAAATTCACCCCTCCACTTT
TRBJ2-2 | NA | NA | TRBV7-8 | CASNRGLVGTGELFF | TGTGCCAGCAACAGGGGACTAGTGGGCACCGGGGAGCTGTTTTTT
TRBJ2-7 | NA | NA | TRBV28 | CASSLNYEQYF | TGTGCCAGCAGTCTAAACTACGAGCAGTACTTC
TRBJ1-1 | few | NA | TRBV30 | CAWDKNTEAFF | TGTGCCTGGGACAAGAACACTGAAGCTTTCTTT
TRBJ2-1 | NA | NA | TRBV9 | CASSAPVHDRSRNEQFF | TGTGCCAGCAGCGCCCCAGTGCACGACAGGTCACGCAATGAGCAGTTCTTC
TRBJ1-1 | NA | TRBD1 | TRBV11-2 | CASSSFRSTGTGGTEAFF | TGTGCCAGCAGCTCTTTTAGGTCCACCGGGACAGGGGGCACTGAAGCTTTCTTT
TRBJ2-7 | few | NA | TRBV7-9 | CASSPWTEDEQYF | TGTGCCAGCAGCCCCTGGACAGAAGACGAGCAGTACTTC
TRBJ1-6 | few | TRBD1 | TRBV15 | CATSPRTGVSPLHF | TGTGCCACCAGCCCCAGGACAGGGGTTTCACCCCTCCACTTT
TRBJ1-1 | few | NA | TRBV5-1 | CASSVDGERNTEAFF | TGCGCCAGCAGCGTCGACGGAGAGAGGAACACTGAAGCTTTCTTT
TRBJ1-5 | NA | NA | TRBV15 | CATSRVVGAGKNQPQHF | TGTGCCACCAGCAGAGTCGTTGGGGCAGGCAAGAATCAGCCCCAGCATTTT
TRBJ2-1 | NA | TRBD2 | TRBV3-1/TRBV3-2 | CASSQVGLVHNEQFF | TGTGCCAGCAGCCAAGTGGGACTAGTCCATAATGAGCAGTTCTTC
TRBJ2-5 | NA | TRBD2 | TRBV6-5 | CASKKSGTSWETQYF | TGTGCCAGCAAAAAATCCGGGACTAGTTGGGAGACCCAGTACTTC
TRBJ1-2 | NA | NA | TRBV19 | CASSWISSTANYGYTF | TGTGCCAGTAGTTGGATCTCCTCGACAGCAAACTATGGCTACACCTTC
TRBJ1-6 | NA | TRBD1 | TRBV27 | CASSFRRSRDRDNNSPLHF | TGTGCCAGCAGTTTTCGGCGATCTCGGGACAGAGATAATAATTCACCCCTCCACTTT
TRBJ2-2 | once | NA | TRBV5-8 | CASSWETSNTGELFF | TGTGCCAGCAGCTGGGAGACCTCGAACACCGGGGAGCTGTTTTTT
TRBJ1-2 | NA | TRBD1 | TRBV9 | CASSSEIRQGRGYTF | TGTGCCAGCAGCTCAGAAATCCGACAGGGACGGGGCTACACCTTC
TRBJ1-6 | NA | NA | TRBV4-1 | CASSQVLGDFNSPLHF | TGCGCCAGCAGCCAAGTTCTAGGGGATTTTAATTCACCCCTCCACTTT
TRBJ2-7 | NA | TRBD2 | TRBV6-5 | CASRKSGDNYEQYF | TGTGCCAGCCGCAAAAGCGGGGATAACTACGAGCAGTACTTC
TRBJ2-1 | NA | TRBD2 | TRBV5-8 | CASSTRTSGSTIYNEQFF | TGTGCCAGCAGCACAAGGACTAGCGGGTCTACCATATACAATGAGCAGTTCTTC
TRBJ1-2 | NA | NA | TRBV19 | CASSIRGAGGYTF | TGTGCCAGTAGTATTCGGGGGGCCGGTGGCTACACCTTC
TRBJ1-3 | NA | NA | TRBV6-5 | CASILSSGNTIYF | TGTGCCAGCATTCTGAGCTCTGGAAACACCATATATTTT
TRBJ2-1 | NA | TRBD2 | TRBV2 | CASRPSPAGVVNEQFF | TGTGCCAGCAGACCCTCTCCAGCGGGAGTCGTAAATGAGCAGTTCTTC
TRBJ1-6 | NA | NA | TRBV5-1 | CASSLGGGLDSPLHF | TGCGCCAGCAGCTTGGGGGGGGGTTTGGATTCACCCCTCCACTTT
TRBJ2-7 | once | TRBD1 | TRBV27 | CASSLSQGQVAYEQYF | TGTGCCAGCAGTTTATCCCAGGGACAGGTCGCCTACGAGCAGTACTTC
TRBJ1-1 | once | NA | TRBV5-5 | CASSFLGRAEAFF | TGTGCCAGCAGCTTTCTGGGTCGGGCTGAAGCTTTCTTT
TRBJ1-2 | NA | NA | TRBV11-2 | CASSLGGGWGYTF | TGTGCCAGCAGCTTAGGCGGGGGTTGGGGCTACACCTTC
TRBJ2-2 | NA | NA | TRBV5-1 | CASSLERTNTGELFF | TGCGCCAGCAGCTTGGAGCGGACTAACACCGGGGAGCTGTTTTTT
TRBJ2-1 | NA | TRBD2 | TRBV14 | CASSQGLAGIRSSYNEQFF | TGTGCCAGCAGCCAAGGACTAGCGGGAATAAGGAGCTCCTACAATGAGCAGTTCTTC
TRBJ1-3 | once | NA | TRBV27 | CASSLAGYSGNTIYF | TGTGCCAGCAGTTTAGCGGGTTACTCTGGAAACACCATATATTTT
TRBJ2-2 | NA | TRBD2 | TRBV9 | CASSASTSGTGELFF | TGTGCCAGCAGCGCCTCAACTAGCGGCACCGGGGAGCTGTTTTTT
TRBJ1-5 | NA | TRBD1 | TRBV4-1 | CASSQWGQGAHQPQHF | TGCGCCAGCAGCCAATGGGGACAGGGGGCTCATCAGCCCCAGCATTTT
TRBJ1-5 | NA | NA | TRBV11-2 | CASSLDRLGDPNQPQHF | TGTGCCAGCAGCTTAGATCGGTTGGGAGATCCCAATCAGCCCCAGCATTTT
TRBJ1-1 | NA | TRBD1 | TRBV19 | CASSKGQGSTEAFF | TGTGCCAGTAGTAAAGGACAGGGAAGCACTGAAGCTTTCTTT
TRBJ2-5 | NA | NA | TRBV18 | CASLTGIVIQETQYF | TGTGCCAGCTTAACGGGAATAGTAATTCAAGAGACCCAGTACTTC
TRBJ2-7 | NA | TRBD1 | TRBV6-5 | CASRRDRGLYEQYF | TGTGCCAGCAGACGGGACAGGGGTCTCTACGAGCAGTACTTC
TRBJ2-1 | NA | TRBD1 | TRBV18 | CASSPRQGDSEQFF | TGTGCCAGCTCACCCCGACAGGGGGATAGCGAGCAGTTCTTC
TRBJ2-3 | NA | NA | TRBV7-2 | CASSRAGAARVYF | TGTGCCAGCAGCCGGGCGGGGGCCGCCCGTGTGTATTTT
TRBJ2-4 | once | TRBD1 | TRBV3-1/TRBV3-2 | CASSQGQVVVSIQYF | TGTGCCAGCAGCCAGGGACAGGTAGTGGTAAGCATTCAGTACTTC
TRBJ2-3 | NA | TRBD2 | TRBV20-1 | CSASQGAGLAGADTQYF | TGCAGCGCAAGTCAGGGGGCTGGACTAGCGGGGGCAGATACGCAGTATTTT
TRBJ2-7 | NA | NA | TRBV25-1 | CASSNAPGGYEQYF | TGTGCCAGCAGTAACGCACCCGGGGGCTACGAGCAGTACTTC
TRBJ1-6 | NA | TRBD1 | TRBV5-5 | CASSGTGTLGWSPLHF | TGTGCCAGCAGCGGGACAGGGACCCTCGGGTGGTCACCCCTCCACTTT
TRBJ1-1 | NA | NA | TRBV12-3/TRBV12-4 | CASRRGQATEAFF | TGTGCCAGCAGGCGGGGGCAGGCCACTGAAGCTTTCTTT
TRBJ2-3 | NA | NA | TRBV4-1 | CASSQDHRGAQYF | TGCGCCAGCAGCCAAGATCACCGAGGCGCGCAGTATTTT
TRBJ1-2 | NA | NA | TRBV6-5 | CASSFVTAGIGYTF | TGTGCCAGCAGTTTCGTGACAGCTGGAATAGGCTACACCTTC
TRBJ2-1 | NA | TRBD2 | TRBV19 | CASSRLAHNEQFF | TGTGCCAGTAGTAGACTAGCGCACAATGAGCAGTTCTTC
TRBJ2-1 | once | NA | TRBV2 | CASRGGHSSYNEQFF | TGTGCCAGCAGGGGGGGGCATTCCTCCTACAATGAGCAGTTCTTC
TRBJ2-2 | NA | TRBD1 | TRBV5-1 | CASSSGQGNTGELFF | TGCGCCAGCAGCTCGGGACAGGGGAACACCGGGGAGCTGTTTTTT
TRBJ1-6 | NA | TRBD1 | TRBV30 | CAWRGTTGVGSPLHF | TGTGCCTGGAGGGGAACTACAGGGGTTGGCTCACCCCTCCACTTT
TRBJ1-2 | NA | TRBD1 | TRBV29-1 | CSVMPQGAEGYTF | TGCAGCGTAATGCCACAGGGGGCGGAAGGCTACACCTTC
TRBJ1-1 | few | NA | TRBV11-1 | CASSPRGRTEAFF | TGTGCCAGCAGCCCCCGGGGTCGCACTGAAGCTTTCTTT
TRBJ2-1 | NA | TRBD2 | TRBV29-1 | CSVRLAGGPYNEQFF | TGCAGCGTTCGTCTAGCGGGAGGGCCCTACAATGAGCAGTTCTTC
TRBJ2-7 | NA | NA | TRBV6-6 | CASSSLRGGRNEQYF | TGTGCCAGCAGTTCGCTCCGTGGGGGGAGGAACGAGCAGTACTTC
TRBJ2-3 | NA | TRBD1 | TRBV29-1 | CSVDPDRGITDTQYF | TGCAGCGTTGACCCAGACAGGGGGATCACAGATACGCAGTATTTT
TRBJ1-5 | NA | TRBD1 | TRBV12-3/TRBV12-4 | CASSRQGNQPQHF | TGTGCCAGCAGTCGACAGGGAAATCAGCCCCAGCATTTT
TRBJ2-7 | NA | NA | TRBV18 | CASSPPGATYEQYF | TGTGCCAGCTCACCTCCGGGAGCTACCTACGAGCAGTACTTC